This T cell receptor (beta chain) was recorded in a study of monozygotic twins with inflammatory bowel disease. It was around 3,500 ng of total RNA that each TCR library used. Each CDR3 protein gets one entry in TCRdb, which reprocessed the 5' RACE reads and gives no DNA. The sample features 300,000 to 400,000 distinct CDR3 sequences, with around 2% in its top ten. The material sequenced was blood. This clonotype was sampled from a human donor with ulcerative colitis or Crohn's disease, or a healthy co-twin of an affected twin (not recorded which).

This CDR3 is CASSGGTSGRGGEQFF. This chain uses TRBV9 with TRBJ2-1; TCRdb's assignment of TRBD2 cannot be checked, as there is no DNA. The CDR3 runs 16 residues. Per the germline V gene, CDR1 is SGDLS and CDR2 is YYNGEE.